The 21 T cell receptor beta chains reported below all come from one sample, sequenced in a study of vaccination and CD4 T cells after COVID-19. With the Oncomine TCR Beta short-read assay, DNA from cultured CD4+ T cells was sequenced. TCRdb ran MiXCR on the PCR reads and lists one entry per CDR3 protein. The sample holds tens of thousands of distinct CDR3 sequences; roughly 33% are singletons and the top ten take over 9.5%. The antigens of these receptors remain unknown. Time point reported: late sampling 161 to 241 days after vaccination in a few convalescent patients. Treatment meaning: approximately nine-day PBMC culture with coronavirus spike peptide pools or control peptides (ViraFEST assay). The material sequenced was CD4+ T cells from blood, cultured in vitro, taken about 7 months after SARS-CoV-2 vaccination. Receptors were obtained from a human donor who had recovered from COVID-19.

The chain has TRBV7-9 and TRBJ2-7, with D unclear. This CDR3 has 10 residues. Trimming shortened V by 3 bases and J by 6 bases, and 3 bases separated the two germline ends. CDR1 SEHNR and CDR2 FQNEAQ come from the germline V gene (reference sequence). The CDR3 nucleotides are TGTGCCAGCAGCTTGGGCGAGCAGTACTTC. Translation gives CASSLGEQYF.

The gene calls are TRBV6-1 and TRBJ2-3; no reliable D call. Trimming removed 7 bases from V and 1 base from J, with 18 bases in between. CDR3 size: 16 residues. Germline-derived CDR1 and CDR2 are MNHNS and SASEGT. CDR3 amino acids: CASTRMGGTGTDTQYF. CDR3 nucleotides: TGTGCCAGCACCCGGATGGGCGGAACAGGCACAGATACGCAGTATTTT.

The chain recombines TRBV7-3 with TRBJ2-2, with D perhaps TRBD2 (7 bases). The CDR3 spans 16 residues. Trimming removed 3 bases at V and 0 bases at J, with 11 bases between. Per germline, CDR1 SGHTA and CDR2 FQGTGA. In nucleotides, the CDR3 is TGTGCCAGCAGCTTGGGGGGGGCCCCGAACACCGGGGAGCTGTTTTTT. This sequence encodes CASSLGGAPNTGELFF. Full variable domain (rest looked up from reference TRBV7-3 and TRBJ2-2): GAGVSQTPSNKVTEKGKYVELRCDPISGHTALYWYRQSLGQGPEFLIYFQGTGAADDSGLPNDRFFAVRPEGSVSTLKIQRTERGDSAVYLCASSLGGAPNTGELFFGEGSRLTVL.

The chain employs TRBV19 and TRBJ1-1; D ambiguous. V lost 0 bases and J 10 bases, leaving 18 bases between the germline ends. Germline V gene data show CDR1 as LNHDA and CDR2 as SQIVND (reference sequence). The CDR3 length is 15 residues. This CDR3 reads CASSIESGGPGRAFF. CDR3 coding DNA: TGTGCCAGTAGTATAGAATCGGGCGGACCTGGGAGAGCTTTCTTT.

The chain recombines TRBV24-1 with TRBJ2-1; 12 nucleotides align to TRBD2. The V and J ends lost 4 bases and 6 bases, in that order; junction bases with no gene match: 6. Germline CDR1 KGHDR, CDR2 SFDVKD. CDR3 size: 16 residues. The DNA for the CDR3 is TGTGCCACCAGTGACCTCGGGACTAGCGGGTTCAATGAGCAGTTCTTC. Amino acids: CATSDLGTSGFNEQFF.

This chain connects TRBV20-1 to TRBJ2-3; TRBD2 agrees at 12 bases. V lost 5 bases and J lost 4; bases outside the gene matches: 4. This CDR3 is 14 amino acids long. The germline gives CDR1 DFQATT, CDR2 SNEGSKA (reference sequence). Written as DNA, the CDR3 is TGCAGTGCTCCCCTAGCGGGGGGGCCAGATACGCAGTATTTT. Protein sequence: CSAPLAGGPDTQYF.

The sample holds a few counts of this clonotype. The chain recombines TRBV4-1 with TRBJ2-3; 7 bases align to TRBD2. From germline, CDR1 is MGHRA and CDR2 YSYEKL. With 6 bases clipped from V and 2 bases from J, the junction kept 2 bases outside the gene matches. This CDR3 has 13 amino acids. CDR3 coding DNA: TGCGCCAGCAGGGGGGGGTACACAGATACGCAGTATTTT. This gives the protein CASRGGYTDTQYF.

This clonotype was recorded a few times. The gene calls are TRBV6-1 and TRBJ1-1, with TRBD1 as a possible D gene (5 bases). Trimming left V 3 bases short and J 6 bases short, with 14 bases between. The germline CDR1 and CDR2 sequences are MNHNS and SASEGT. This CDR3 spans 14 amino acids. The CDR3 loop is CASSDFGLRAEAFF. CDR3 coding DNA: TGTGCCAGCAGTGATTTCGGCCTCAGGGCTGAAGCTTTCTTT.

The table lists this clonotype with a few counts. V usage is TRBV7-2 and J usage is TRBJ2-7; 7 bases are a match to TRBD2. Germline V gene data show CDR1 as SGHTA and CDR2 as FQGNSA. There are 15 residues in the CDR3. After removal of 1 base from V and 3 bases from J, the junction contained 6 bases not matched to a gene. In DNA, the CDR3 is TGTGCCAGCAGCTTAGGGGCAGCGGGAAGCTACGAGCAGTACTTC. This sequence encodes CASSLGAAGSYEQYF.

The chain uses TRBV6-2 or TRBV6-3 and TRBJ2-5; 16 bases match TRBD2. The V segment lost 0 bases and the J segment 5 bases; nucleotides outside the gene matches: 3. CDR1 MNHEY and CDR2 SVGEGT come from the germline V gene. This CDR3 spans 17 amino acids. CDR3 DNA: TGTGCCAGCAGTTACTCTGGGACTAGCGGGAGGGAGGAGACCCAGTACTTC. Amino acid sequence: CASSYSGTSGREETQYF.

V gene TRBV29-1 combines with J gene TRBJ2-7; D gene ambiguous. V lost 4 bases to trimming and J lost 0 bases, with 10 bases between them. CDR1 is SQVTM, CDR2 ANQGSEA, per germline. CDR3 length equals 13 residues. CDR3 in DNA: TGCAGCGTTGCCCTCGACAACTCCTACGAGCAGTACTTC. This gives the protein CSVALDNSYEQYF.

The CDR3: CASSPGQGSLTPLHF. The CDR3 nucleotides read TGTGCCAGCTCACCCGGACAGGGAAGTTTGACACCCCTCCACTTT. The chain is built from TRBV18 and TRBJ1-6; 8 positions agree with TRBD1. The CDR3 is 15 residues long. CDR1 KGHSH and CDR2 LQKENI come from the germline V gene. The J segment lost 11 bases and the V segment lost 3 bases, leaving 9 bases of the junction unmatched.

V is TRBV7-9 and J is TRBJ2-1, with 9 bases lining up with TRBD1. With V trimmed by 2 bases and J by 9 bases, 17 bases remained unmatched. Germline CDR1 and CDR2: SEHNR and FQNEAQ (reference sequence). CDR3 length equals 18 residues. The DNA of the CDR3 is TGTGCCAGCAGCTTACGTGGTGGACAGGGGAGAGGTAGCGCTGAGCAGTTCTTC. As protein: CASSLRGGQGRGSAEQFF.

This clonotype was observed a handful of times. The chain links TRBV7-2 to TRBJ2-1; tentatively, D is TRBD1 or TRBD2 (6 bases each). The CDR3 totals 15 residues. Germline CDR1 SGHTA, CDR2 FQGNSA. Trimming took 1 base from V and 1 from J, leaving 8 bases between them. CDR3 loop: CASSLGGASYNEQFF. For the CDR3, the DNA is TGTGCCAGCAGCTTAGGGGGGGCTTCCTACAATGAGCAGTTCTTC.

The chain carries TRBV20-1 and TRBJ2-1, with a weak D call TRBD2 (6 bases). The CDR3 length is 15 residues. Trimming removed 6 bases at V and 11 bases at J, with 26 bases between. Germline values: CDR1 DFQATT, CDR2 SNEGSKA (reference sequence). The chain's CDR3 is CSAKRPGGDWFQQFF. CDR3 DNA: TGCAGTGCCAAAAGGCCGGGCGGGGACTGGTTTCAGCAGTTCTTC.

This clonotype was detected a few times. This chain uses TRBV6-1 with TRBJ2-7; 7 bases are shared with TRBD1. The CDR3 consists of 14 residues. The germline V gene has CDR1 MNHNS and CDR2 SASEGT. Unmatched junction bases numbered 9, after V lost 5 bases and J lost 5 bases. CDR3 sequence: CASSPRQGGHEQYF. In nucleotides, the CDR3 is TGTGCCAGCAGTCCCCGACAGGGCGGACACGAGCAGTACTTC.

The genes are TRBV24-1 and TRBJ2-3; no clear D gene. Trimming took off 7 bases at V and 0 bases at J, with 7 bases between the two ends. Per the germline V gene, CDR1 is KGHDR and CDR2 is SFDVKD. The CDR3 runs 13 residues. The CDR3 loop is CATRQSSTDTQYF. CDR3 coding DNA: TGTGCCACCAGGCAGAGTAGCACAGATACGCAGTATTTT.

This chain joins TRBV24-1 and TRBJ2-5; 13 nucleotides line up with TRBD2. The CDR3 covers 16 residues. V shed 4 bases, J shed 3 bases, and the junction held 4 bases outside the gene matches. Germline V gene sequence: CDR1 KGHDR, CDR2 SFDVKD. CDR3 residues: CATSDQGTSGEETQYF. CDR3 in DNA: TGTGCCACCAGTGACCAAGGGACTAGCGGGGAAGAGACCCAGTACTTC.

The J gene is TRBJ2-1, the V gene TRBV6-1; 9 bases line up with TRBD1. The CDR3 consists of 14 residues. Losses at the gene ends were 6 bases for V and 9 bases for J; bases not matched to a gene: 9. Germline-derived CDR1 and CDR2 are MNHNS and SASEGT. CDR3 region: CASRRDRAYGEQFF. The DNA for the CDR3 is TGTGCCAGCAGACGGGACAGGGCATATGGTGAGCAGTTCTTC.

The CDR3 reads CASSQPGTSGRVGNEQFF. CDR3 DNA: TGTGCCAGCAGCCAACCCGGGACTAGCGGGAGGGTTGGCAATGAGCAGTTCTTC. V is TRBV5-4 and J is TRBJ2-1; 16 bases map to TRBD2. The CDR3 covers 18 residues. In germline, CDR1 is SGHNT, CDR2 YYREEE (reference sequence). Trimming took 4 bases from V and 6 from J; bases not matched to a gene: 10.

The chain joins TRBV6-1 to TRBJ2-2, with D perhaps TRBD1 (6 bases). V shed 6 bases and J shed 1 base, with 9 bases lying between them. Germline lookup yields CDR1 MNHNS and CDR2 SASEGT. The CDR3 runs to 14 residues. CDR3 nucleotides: TGTGCCAGCAGCCCCAGGGGGAACACCGGGGAGCTGTTTTTT. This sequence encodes CASSPRGNTGELFF.